The 31 T cell receptor beta chains reported below all come from one sample, sequenced in a study of neurological immune-mediated disorders. TCRdb passed the 5' RACE reads through MiXCR, listing each CDR3 protein once. The table records 50,000 to 75,000 distinct CDR3 sequences, roughly 12% of them present only once. The specimen was PBMCs. The receptors derive from a woman aged 60-75 years with HTLV-1-associated myelopathy (HAM/TSP).

Many counts were recorded for this clonotype. The CDR3 sequence is CASSLVGIAGEETQYF. In DNA form, the CDR3 reads TGTGCCAGCAGCTTAGTCGGGATAGCGGGAGAAGAGACCCAGTACTTC. The rearrangement links TRBV7-2 to TRBJ2-5; TRBD2 matches 9 bases. V trimming: 1 base; J trimming: 3 bases; junction bases outside the gene matches: 6. Germline V lookup: CDR1 SGHTA, CDR2 FQGNSA. This CDR3 has 16 amino acids.

The chain joins TRBV12-3 or TRBV12-4 to TRBJ2-1; the D is unclear. This CDR3 contains 16 residues. Between the trimmed V and J ends, which lost 6 bases and 6 bases, there was a span of 21 bases. This chain's CDR3 is CASRDEPGPTINEQFF. DNA for the CDR3: TGTGCCAGCAGAGACGAACCGGGTCCAACGATCAATGAGCAGTTCTTC.

This clonotype was recorded many times. In DNA form, the CDR3 reads TGTGCCAGCAGCCAAGTAGCGCGGTACACAGATACGCAGTATTTT. Translated, it gives CASSQVARYTDTQYF. The rearrangement joins TRBV14 to TRBJ2-3; D might be TRBD2 (5 bases). The length of the CDR3 is 15 residues. The germline V gene has CDR1 SGHDN and CDR2 FVKESK. Trimming cost V 1 base and J 2 bases, with 10 bases left between them.

The CDR3 bases are TGCAGTGCTAGGCAGTCTGCGATGGGTGAGCAGTTCTTC. It encodes CSARQSAMGEQFF. V and J are TRBV20-1 and TRBJ2-1; D ambiguous. The CDR3 has 13 amino acids. In germline, CDR1 is DFQATT, CDR2 SNEGSKA (reference sequence). Trimming shortened V by 3 bases and J by 9 bases, and 15 bases separated the two germline ends.

This clonotype has just a few counts. The chain has TRBV6-1 and TRBJ1-1; 8 bases map to TRBD1. The germline V gene has CDR1 MNHNS and CDR2 SASEGT. CDR3 length equals 14 residues. J lost 5 bases, V lost 5 bases, and 7 bases had no gene match. CDR3: CASSYDRGRTEAFF. DNA for the CDR3: TGTGCCAGCAGTTACGACAGGGGACGAACTGAAGCTTTCTTT.

This clonotype was seen at least ten times. The genes are TRBV7-9 and TRBJ2-3; tentatively, D is TRBD2 (5 bases). The V end lost 3 bases, the J end lost 2 bases, and 12 bases lay between the germline ends. Germline V gene lookup returns CDR1 SEHNR and CDR2 FQNEAQ (reference sequence). This CDR3 has 15 amino acids. The CDR3 DNA reads as TGTGCCAGCAGCTTCCCGGACGGGGTCACAGATACGCAGTATTTT. This sequence encodes CASSFPDGVTDTQYF.

Ten or more counts support this clonotype. J is TRBJ2-2 and V is TRBV3-1; 11 bases are shared with TRBD2. Germline V gene lookup returns CDR1 LGHDT and CDR2 YNNKEL (reference sequence). V was clipped by 0 bases and J by 4 bases; unmatched bases: 7. This CDR3 is built from 18 residues. CDR3 DNA: TGTGCCAGCAGCCAAGAGTTGGGACTAGCGGCGAGCACCGGGGAGCTGTTTTTT. This codes for CASSQELGLAASTGELFF. Using reference TRBV3-1 and TRBJ2-2 for the parts outside the CDR3, the full variable domain is DTAVSQTPKYLVTQMGNDKSIKCEQNLGHDTMYWYKQDSKKFLKIMFSYNNKELIINETVPNRFSPKSPDKAHLNLHINSLELGDSAVYFCASSQELGLAASTGELFFGEGSRLTVL.

There are many counts of this clonotype. The chain uses TRBV5-6 and TRBJ2-5; TRBD2 is a possible D gene (6 bases). Germline V gives CDR1 SGHDT, CDR2 YYEEEE. The CDR3 has 15 residues. Trimming stripped 1 base from V and 0 bases from J, with 10 bases between. The CDR3 region is CASSLIRDYQETQYF. In nucleotides, the CDR3 is TGTGCCAGCAGCTTGATTCGGGACTACCAAGAGACCCAGTACTTC.

This clonotype has at least ten counts. V and J are TRBV5-1 and TRBJ2-5, with D perhaps TRBD1 or TRBD2 (5 bases each). Germline CDR1 is SGHRS and CDR2 is YFSETQ. Trimming shortened V by 2 bases and J by 5 bases, and 19 bases separated the two germline ends. CDR3 length equals 16 residues. For the CDR3, the DNA is TGCGCCAGCAGCTTCGGACAAGGCGAGGCGGGCGAGACCCAGTACTTC. Translation: CASSFGQGEAGETQYF.

Turning to this clonotype: A much larger clonotype is one base distant, so this may be a read error. The chain couples TRBV6-6 to TRBJ2-1, with D uncertain. Germline assignment: CDR1 MNHNY and CDR2 SVGAGI (reference sequence). The CDR3 has 12 residues. V gave up 4 bases and J gave up 12 bases, with 13 bases separating them. DNA for the CDR3: TGTGCCAGCAGTTCGACCTCGTGGCCGCAGTTCTTC. This gives the protein CASSSTSWPQFF.

This clonotype was seen ten or more times. The CDR3 spells CASSQDSGRGYTF. For the CDR3, the DNA is TGTGCCAGCAGCCAAGATTCGGGGCGAGGCTACACCTTC. The rearrangement links TRBV4-2 to TRBJ1-2; D is possibly TRBD1 (5 bases). Trimming left V 0 bases short and J 8 bases short, with 10 bases between. Germline CDR1 is LGHNA and CDR2 is YNFKEQ. This CDR3 is built from 13 residues.

In its sample, this clonotype was seen many times. The chain has TRBV20-1 and TRBJ2-3; tentatively, D is TRBD1 or TRBD2 (5 bases each). The CDR3 contains 14 residues. Looked up from germline, CDR1 is DFQATT and CDR2 is SNEGSKA (reference sequence). The ends were cut back, 4 bases at V and 1 base at J, with 12 bases in the middle. CDR3 DNA: TGCAGTGCTATCCCCGGGACGGGCACAGATACGCAGTATTTT. This sequence encodes CSAIPGTGTDTQYF.

Turning to this clonotype: One base away lies a much larger clone, so this may be a sequencing read error. The chain is built from TRBV11-2 and TRBJ2-2, with no clear D. V shed 6 bases and J shed 4 bases, with 15 bases lying between them. The germline V gene has CDR1 SGHAT and CDR2 FQNNGV. The CDR3 spans 15 residues. CDR3: CASRAVSMGTGELFF. Written as DNA, the CDR3 is TGTGCCAGCAGGGCCGTGAGTATGGGCACCGGGGAGCTGTTTTTT.

The table lists this clonotype with many counts. This chain links TRBV6-5 with TRBJ1-2; possible D gene TRBD1, 5 bases. The V end lost 6 bases, the J end lost 7 bases, and 15 bases lay between the germline ends. Germline CDR1 and CDR2: MNHEY and SVGAGI. The CDR3 extends over 13 amino acids. The CDR3 region is CASSRSQRGGYTF. CDR3 DNA sequence: TGTGCCAGCAGCCGCAGTCAGAGGGGTGGCTACACCTTC.

This clonotype showed up many times. The chain is built from TRBV12-3 or TRBV12-4 and TRBJ1-2, with 10 nucleotides matching TRBD1. This CDR3 region has 14 residues. J lost 8 bases, V lost 3 bases, and 6 bases had no gene match. The DNA for the CDR3 is TGTGCCAGCAGTTTCCGACAGGGGGCGATCGGCTACACCTTC. This sequence encodes CASSFRQGAIGYTF.

In its sample, this clonotype was seen many times. The V and J genes are TRBV7-2 and TRBJ2-3; 7 bases map to TRBD2. Trimming cost V 1 base and J 2 bases; bases outside gene matches: 6. There are 16 residues in the CDR3. Germline loops: CDR1 SGHTA, CDR2 FQGNSA. Here the CDR3 reads CASSLGQRGNTDTQYF. In nucleotides, the CDR3 is TGTGCCAGCAGCTTAGGTCAGCGGGGCAACACAGATACGCAGTATTTT.

This clonotype came up once. DNA of the CDR3: TGTGCCAGCAGTTTGAGACTAGCGGTGGCTCTAGGATCGTGCAATGAGCAGTTCTTC. It specifies CASSLRLAVALGSCNEQFF. The chain has TRBV12-3 or TRBV12-4 and TRBJ2-1; 9 bases match TRBD2. The V and J ends lost 3 bases and 6 bases, in that order; junction bases with no gene match: 18. This CDR3 has 19 residues.

This clonotype was observed many times. The chain recombines TRBV7-9 with TRBJ2-2, with TRBD1 matching 10 bases. The CDR3 contains 15 residues. Germline V gene sequence: CDR1 SEHNR, CDR2 FQNEAQ (reference sequence). V shed 6 bases and J 5 bases; nucleotides not matched to a gene: 6. The DNA of the CDR3 is TGTGCCAGCAGGTTCCCGGGACAGGGGACCGGGGAGCTGTTTTTT. Translation gives CASRFPGQGTGELFF.

The chain links TRBV11-2 to TRBJ2-7; the D gene is possibly TRBD2 (6 bases). Germline assignment: CDR1 SGHAT and CDR2 FQNNGV. The length of the CDR3 is 15 residues. Deletions cut 1 base from V and 1 base from J, with 11 bases between. In DNA, the CDR3 is TGTGCCAGCAGCTTAGGGTCTAGCGTATCCTACGAGCAGTACTTC. Protein sequence: CASSLGSSVSYEQYF.

A few counts support this clonotype. The chain links TRBV14 to TRBJ2-7; 10 nucleotides match TRBD1. Germline-derived CDR1 and CDR2 are SGHDN and FVKESK. This CDR3 is built from 16 residues. The V gene end was trimmed by 4 bases and the J gene end by 0 bases; junction bases not matched to a gene: 6. Here the CDR3 reads CASSPDRGYSSYEQYF. CDR3 DNA sequence: TGTGCCAGCAGCCCGGACAGGGGGTATAGCTCCTACGAGCAGTACTTC.

For this clonotype: The junction departs from the called germline gene at one end, perhaps through a read error. The V and J genes are TRBV19 and TRBJ1-2, with 9 bases identical to TRBD1. Germline lookup yields CDR1 LNHDA and CDR2 SQIVND (reference sequence). CDR3 length equals 14 residues. In DNA, the CDR3 is TGTGCCAGTAGTGTACAGGGGGCCCACTATTGCTACACCTTC. Its translation is CASSVQGAHYCYTF. The whole variable domain, remainder taken from reference TRBV19 and TRBJ1-2, is DGGITQSPKYLFRKEGQNVTLSCEQNLNHDAMYWYRQDPGQGLRLIYYSQIVNDFQKGDIAEGYSVSREKKESFPLTVTSAQKNPTAFYLCASSVQGAHYCYTFGSGTRLTVV.

This clonotype was seen many times. J is TRBJ1-2 and V is TRBV20-1, with 7 bases lining up with TRBD1. The germline gives CDR1 DFQATT, CDR2 SNEGSKA (reference sequence). This CDR3 contains 13 residues. Germline trimming cut 2 bases from V and 4 bases from J; bases unmatched to any gene: 4. The DNA of the CDR3 is TGCAGTGCTAGAATTCAGGGGGGCTATGGCTACACCTTC. Translated, it gives CSARIQGGYGYTF.

The chain is built from TRBV6-6 and TRBJ2-7; D gene uncertain. The V gene lost 2 bases and the J gene lost 3 bases, with 14 bases spanning the gap. CDR1 MNHNY and CDR2 SVGAGI come from the germline V gene (reference sequence). This CDR3 is 15 amino acids long. CDR3 sequence (DNA): TGTGCCAGCAGTTACAGGCCCTCCTGGGGCTACGAGCAGTACTTC. As protein: CASSYRPSWGYEQYF.

This clonotype turned up a few times. The rearrangement joins TRBV20-1 to TRBJ2-5; TRBD1 agrees at 7 bases. The germline CDR1 and CDR2 sequences are DFQATT and SNEGSKA (reference sequence). J gave up 2 bases and V 0 bases, and 6 bases lay outside the gene matches. CDR3 length: 15 amino acids. This CDR3 is CSARDPQGSQETQYF. For the CDR3, the DNA is TGCAGTGCTAGAGATCCACAGGGGTCACAAGAGACCCAGTACTTC.

This clonotype counts as medium-sized (0.01 to 0.1%). The V gene is TRBV27, the J gene TRBJ1-5; D uncertain. This CDR3 has 15 amino acids. Trimming pared 7 bases from V and 0 bases from J, leaving 13 bases between. Per the germline V gene, CDR1 is MNHEY and CDR2 is SMNVEV (reference sequence). This CDR3 reads CASTPHINSNQPQHF. As DNA, the CDR3 is TGTGCCAGCACGCCCCACATTAATAGCAATCAGCCCCAGCATTTT.

In this sample, this clonotype turned up many times. The rearrangement links TRBV12-3 or TRBV12-4 to TRBJ1-5; 9 bases agree with TRBD1. There are 14 residues in the CDR3. V shed 5 bases, J shed 6 bases, and the junction held 5 bases outside the gene matches. Here the CDR3 DNA reads TGTGCCAGCAGTCCACAGGGGGCCGGTCAGCCCCAGCATTTT. This encodes CASSPQGAGQPQHF.

The chain has TRBV18 and TRBJ1-6, with D unresolved. CDR3 size: 14 residues. Trimming cost V 6 bases and J 7 bases, with 13 bases left between them. Germline loops: CDR1 KGHSH, CDR2 LQKENI. The CDR3: CASSMERANSPLHF. The CDR3 DNA reads TGTGCCAGCTCCATGGAAAGGGCCAATTCACCCCTCCACTTT.

This clonotype was observed many times. The chain employs TRBV12-3 or TRBV12-4 and TRBJ2-3, with D possibly TRBD2 on 6 matching bases. The CDR3 runs 15 residues. Between the trimmed V and J ends, which lost 3 bases and 2 bases, there was a span of 12 bases. The CDR3 DNA sequence: TGTGCCAGCAGTTTTAATTGGGACTCCACAGATACGCAGTATTTT. Its translation is CASSFNWDSTDTQYF.

About this clonotype: A read error is possible here, since a much larger clone lies one base away. The rearrangement uses TRBV4-1 and TRBJ2-7; D perhaps matches TRBD2 (5 bases). CDR3 length: 15 amino acids. The ends were cut back, 4 bases at V and 3 bases at J, with 16 bases in the middle. CDR1 is MGHRA, CDR2 YSYEKL, per germline. CDR3 sequence (DNA): TGCGCCAGCAGCCTCCTTGCGGGTAAATTCTACGAGCAGTACTTC. Residues: CASSLLAGKFYEQYF.

At least ten counts were recorded for this clonotype. This rearrangement joins TRBV12-3 or TRBV12-4 to TRBJ1-5, with unresolved D. The ends were cut back, 1 base at V and 4 bases at J, with 8 bases in the middle. The CDR3 contains 14 residues. CDR3 loop: CASSLVSKNQPQHF. For the CDR3, the DNA is TGTGCCAGCAGTTTAGTATCCAAGAATCAGCCCCAGCATTTT.

This clonotype appeared many times. This chain joins TRBV7-2 and TRBJ2-7, with TRBD2 identical over 12 bases. Germline lookup yields CDR1 SGHTA and CDR2 FQGNSA. The CDR3 loop spans 15 amino acids. J was trimmed by 4 bases and V by 5 bases; bases with no gene match: 6. CDR3 in amino acids: CASSGSGTSGYEQYF. The CDR3 bases are TGTGCCAGCAGCGGATCCGGGACTAGCGGGTACGAGCAGTACTTC.